The 27 T cell receptor beta chains listed next were all sequenced from one sample in a study of blood T cell repertoires in COVID-19. Measured with immunoSEQ multiplex PCR; TCRdb has only the in-frame clones, and not every one. The table lists around 47,000 clones, 87% of them singletons. Sequenced input: peripheral blood. The receptors stem from a woman older than 75 in a cohort sampled during active or convalescent COVID-19.

This clone was observed a single time. The V and J genes are TRBV6-1 and TRBJ1-5, with D possibly TRBD1 on 6 matching bases. The CDR3 is made up of 14 amino acids. V was shortened by 2 bases and J by 8 bases, with 13 bases between the two germline ends. Germline CDR1 reads MNHNS; CDR2 reads SASEGT. CDR3 residues: CASSEFGGGKPQHF. CDR3 nucleotide sequence: TGTGCCAGCAGTGAATTTGGGGGCGGAAAGCCCCAGCATTTT.

The rearrangement links TRBV2 to TRBJ2-1, with 10 bases identical to TRBD2. Germline V gene sequence: CDR1 SNHLY, CDR2 FYNNEI. After removal of 2 bases from V and 2 bases from J, the junction contained 3 bases not matched to a gene. The CDR3 extends over 16 amino acids. CDR3 coding DNA: TGTGCCAGCAGTGAACTAGCGGGGGTGGCCTACAATGAGCAGTTCTTC. Its translation is CASSELAGVAYNEQFF.

The chain has TRBV6-5 and TRBJ1-3; TRBD1 agrees at 7 bases. V lost 5 bases to trimming and J lost 0 bases; unmatched junction nucleotides: 4. The germline V gene has CDR1 MNHEY and CDR2 SVGAGI. The CDR3 length is 15 residues. The CDR3 spells CASSTTGVSGNTIYF. DNA of the CDR3: TGTGCCAGCAGTACCACAGGGGTCTCTGGAAACACCATATATTTT.

This clone was seen once. The chain couples TRBV11-2 to TRBJ1-6; D is perhaps TRBD1 (6 bases). The V gene's germline CDR1 is SGHAT and CDR2 FQNNGV. CDR3 length: 14 amino acids. Trimming stripped 5 bases from V and 7 bases from J, with 12 bases between. The CDR3 spells CASSHIQGNSPLHF. The DNA for the CDR3 is TGTGCCAGCAGCCATATACAGGGAAATTCACCCCTCCACTTT.

The V and J genes are TRBV5-1 and TRBJ1-6; D perhaps matches TRBD1 (6 bases). The CDR3 has 13 residues. V shed 4 bases and J shed 10 bases, with 12 bases lying between them. Germline V gene sequence: CDR1 SGHRS, CDR2 YFSETQ. The CDR3 spells CASSLDRTSPLHF. CDR3 in DNA: TGCGCCAGCAGCCTCGACAGGACCTCACCCCTCCACTTT. Combining the CDR3 with reference TRBV5-1 and TRBJ1-6 gives the whole variable domain KAGVTQTPRYLIKTRGQQVTLSCSPISGHRSVSWYQQTPGQGLQFLFEYFSETQRNKGNFPGRFSGRQFSNSRSEMNVSTLELGDSALYLCASSLDRTSPLHFGNGTRLTVT.

The chain combines TRBV2 with TRBJ1-1; D gene uncertain. This CDR3 contains 14 residues. Germline lookup yields CDR1 SNHLY and CDR2 FYNNEI. Trimming left V 4 bases short and J 0 bases short, with 9 bases between. The CDR3 spells CASSVHSLNTEAFF. DNA of the CDR3: TGTGCCAGCAGTGTTCACAGTTTGAACACTGAAGCTTTCTTT.

The V and J genes are TRBV5-1 and TRBJ2-5, with TRBD2 matching 7 bases. J gave up 5 bases and V 4 bases, and 11 bases lay outside the gene matches. CDR3 length: 15 amino acids. CDR1 SGHRS and CDR2 YFSETQ come from the germline V gene. In DNA form, the CDR3 reads TGCGCCAGCAGCCCCGGGAGGACCCCGGGGGAGACCCAGTACTTC. Encoded protein: CASSPGRTPGETQYF.

The V and J genes are TRBV5-1 and TRBJ2-1; maybe TRBD1 (5 bases). CDR3 size: 15 residues. V gave up 0 bases and J gave up 4 bases, with 11 bases separating them. CDR1 is SGHRS and CDR2 is YFSETQ in the germline V gene. CDR3 DNA sequence: TGCGCCAGCAGCTTGGAGGTGACAGTGTACAATGAGCAGTTCTTC. It translates to CASSLEVTVYNEQFF. Together with reference TRBV5-1 and TRBJ2-1, the CDR3 gives the full variable domain: KAGVTQTPRYLIKTRGQQVTLSCSPISGHRSVSWYQQTPGQGLQFLFEYFSETQRNKGNFPGRFSGRQFSNSRSEMNVSTLELGDSALYLCASSLEVTVYNEQFFGPGTRLTVL.

The chain combines TRBV5-1 with TRBJ2-7, with TRBD2 matching 13 bases. J lost 2 bases, V lost 2 bases, and 7 bases had no gene match. This CDR3 has 17 residues. Germline CDR1 SGHRS, CDR2 YFSETQ. The CDR3 here is CASSFATSGRLTYEQYF. Written as DNA, the CDR3 is TGCGCCAGCAGCTTTGCGACTAGCGGGAGGTTAACCTACGAGCAGTACTTC.

The V and J genes are TRBV30 and TRBJ2-2; TRBD1 agrees at 8 bases. CDR3 length equals 15 residues. Trimming removed 5 bases from V and 3 bases from J; junction bases left unmatched: 8. Germline loops: CDR1 GTSNPN, CDR2 SVGIG (reference sequence). CDR3 coding DNA: TGTGCCTGGGGACTGGGGACAGGTTACACCGGGGAGCTGTTTTTT. Translated: CAWGLGTGYTGELFF.

The chain joins TRBV13 to TRBJ1-2, with D tentatively TRBD1 (6 bases). The CDR3 covers 13 residues. V was shortened by 6 bases and J by 8 bases, with 16 bases between the two germline ends. Germline CDR1 reads PRHDT; CDR2 reads FYEKMQ (reference sequence). The DNA for the CDR3 is TGTGCCAGCAGATTAAAGGGGGGGAAGGGCTACACCTTC. This encodes CASRLKGGKGYTF.

V gene TRBV4-1 combines with J gene TRBJ2-1; possibly TRBD2 for D (6 bases). The germline V and J ends were trimmed by 0 bases and 4 bases, with 13 bases remaining between them. CDR1 is MGHRA, CDR2 YSYEKL, per germline. This CDR3 comprises 16 residues. As DNA, the CDR3 is TGCGCCAGCAGCCAAGATATGGCAGGGAGGTACAATGAGCAGTTCTTC. Protein sequence: CASSQDMAGRYNEQFF.

This clone was counted only a few times. The rearrangement uses TRBV3-1 (or the pseudogene TRBV3-2) and TRBJ1-5; 9 nucleotides agree with TRBD1. The CDR3 totals 14 residues. Germline V gives CDR1 LGHDT, CDR2 YNNKEL (reference sequence). V was pared by 4 bases and J by 6 bases, with 4 bases of the junction left unmatched. This chain's CDR3 is CASSLGQGGQPQHF. The CDR3 nucleotides read TGTGCCAGCAGCCTGGGACAGGGTGGTCAGCCCCAGCATTTT.

The rearrangement links TRBV5-8 to TRBJ1-1, with D unresolved. In germline, CDR1 is SGHTS, CDR2 YDEGEE. The CDR3 length is 14 residues. V lost 3 bases and J 2 bases, leaving 11 bases between the germline ends. The CDR3 DNA reads TGTGCCAGCAGCTATAGGACTTTTAACACTGAAGCTTTCTTT. Protein: CASSYRTFNTEAFF.

The J gene is TRBJ2-1, the V gene TRBV11-3; D may be TRBD1 (6 bases). Germline CDR1 and CDR2: SGHNT and YENEEA. Trimming pared 3 bases from V and 0 bases from J, leaving 21 bases between. The CDR3 contains 19 residues. The chain's CDR3 is CASSLGLLAGVVSYNEQFF. The CDR3 region has the DNA TGTGCCAGCAGCTTGGGCCTTCTGGCAGGGGTCGTCTCCTACAATGAGCAGTTCTTC. The full variable domain, completed using reference TRBV11-3 and TRBJ2-1, is EAGVVQSPRYKIIEKKQPVAFWCNPISGHNTLYWYLQNLGQGPELLIRYENEEAVDDSQLPKDRFSAERLKGVDSTLKIQPAELGDSAVYLCASSLGLLAGVVSYNEQFFGPGTRLTVL.

V and J are TRBV5-1 and TRBJ2-7, with a possible D match to TRBD2 (6 bases). Germline CDR1 and CDR2: SGHRS and YFSETQ. This CDR3 comprises 13 residues. Trimming cost V 7 bases and J 3 bases, with 14 bases left between them. The CDR3 DNA reads as TGCGCCAGCGGGGGGACGGTCGGCTACGAGCAGTACTTC. Encoded protein: CASGGTVGYEQYF.

This rearrangement joins TRBV28 to TRBJ1-2; unclear D gene. There are 12 residues in the CDR3. Between the trimmed V and J ends, which lost 2 bases and 4 bases, there was a span of 5 bases. Germline-derived CDR1 and CDR2 are MDHEN and SYDVKM. CDR3 sequence reads: CASSLAAYGYTF. CDR3 bases: TGTGCCAGCAGTTTAGCGGCCTATGGCTACACCTTC.

The CDR3 loop reads CASMHRTGTILFF. The CDR3, as DNA: TGTGCCAGCATGCACCGGACCGGGACTATTCTGTTCTTC. The chain employs TRBV5-6 and TRBJ2-1; 7 positions match TRBD2. The V gene end was trimmed by 6 bases and the J gene end by 15 bases; junction bases not matched to a gene: 15. CDR3 length equals 13 residues. Germline V CDR1 and CDR2: SGHDT, YYEEEE. The full variable domain, its missing parts supplied by reference TRBV5-6 and TRBJ2-1, is DAGVTQSPTHLIKTRGQQVTLRCSPKSGHDTVSWYQQALGQGPQFIFQYYEEEERQRGNFPDRFSGHQFPNYSSELNVNALLLGDSALYLCASMHRTGTILFFGPGTRLTVL.

The chain links TRBV9 to TRBJ1-5; D gene ambiguous. The CDR3 runs to 14 residues. The germline V gene has CDR1 SGDLS and CDR2 YYNGEE. The ends were cut back, 4 bases at V and 3 bases at J, with 11 bases in the middle. The CDR3 DNA reads TGTGCCAGCAGCCCCTCCAGTAACAATCAGCCCCAGCATTTT. It is translated as CASSPSSNNQPQHF. Filled out from reference TRBV9 and TRBJ1-5, the complete variable domain reads DSGVTQTPKHLITATGQRVTLRCSPRSGDLSVYWYQQSLDQGLQFLIQYYNGEERAKGNILERFSAQQFPDLHSELNLSSLELGDSALYFCASSPSSNNQPQHFGDGTRLSIL.

The chain carries TRBV6-5 and TRBJ1-6; 8 bases match TRBD1. The CDR3 covers 14 residues. Germline CDR1 reads MNHEY; CDR2 reads SVGAGI. V shed 6 bases, J shed 3 bases, and the junction held 1 base outside the gene matches. The CDR3 is CASRGTGYNSPLHF. The CDR3 nucleotides read TGTGCCAGCAGAGGGACAGGCTATAATTCACCCCTCCACTTT.

This chain connects TRBV7-6 to TRBJ2-5, with D possibly TRBD2 on 7 matching bases. This CDR3 spans 17 amino acids. The V and J ends lost 5 bases and 5 bases respectively, with 24 bases between them. Germline V gives CDR1 SGHVS, CDR2 FNYEAQ. The CDR3: CASSPHPTGGPGETQYF. The CDR3 nucleotides are TGTGCCAGCAGCCCCCACCCCACGGGGGGCCCTGGGGAGACCCAGTACTTC.

J is TRBJ2-1 and V is TRBV9; 9 bases map to TRBD2. CDR1 is SGDLS and CDR2 is YYNGEE in the germline V gene. The CDR3 consists of 16 residues. V lost 0 bases, J lost 2 bases, and 3 bases stayed unmatched. The CDR3 DNA reads as TGTGCCAGCAGCGTAGAAGCGGGGGGACCCTACAATGAGCAGTTCTTC. Protein product: CASSVEAGGPYNEQFF.

The V gene is TRBV9, the J gene TRBJ2-3, with 7 positions matching TRBD2. Germline trimming cut 3 bases from V and 4 bases from J; bases unmatched to any gene: 11. Germline V gene data show CDR1 as SGDLS and CDR2 as YYNGEE. The CDR3 is made up of 16 amino acids. CDR3 region: CASSARAGERSDTQYF. For the CDR3, the DNA is TGTGCCAGCAGCGCGAGGGCGGGAGAACGATCAGATACGCAGTATTTT.

The chain uses TRBV6-5 and TRBJ1-2; no definite D call. V lost 8 bases, J lost 0 bases, and 16 bases lay in between. CDR3 size: 15 residues. CDR1 is MNHEY, CDR2 SVGAGI, per germline. CDR3 nucleotide sequence: TGTGCCAGCCTACCCTTTATTTGGTCTAACTATGGCTACACCTTC. It encodes CASLPFIWSNYGYTF.

CDR3 amino acids: CAISAEGGEKLFF. The CDR3 bases are TGTGCCATCAGTGCCGAGGGTGGGGAAAAACTGTTTTTT. The chain carries TRBV10-3 and TRBJ1-4; D unresolved. Between the trimmed V and J ends, which lost 4 bases and 8 bases, there was a span of 11 bases. Germline V gene data show CDR1 as ENHRY and CDR2 as SYGVKD. CDR3 length equals 13 residues.

V gene TRBV14 combines with J gene TRBJ2-3, with 10 bases aligning to TRBD2. This CDR3 is 16 amino acids long. Losses at the gene ends were 4 bases for V and 1 base for J; bases not matched to a gene: 5. Germline CDR1 and CDR2: SGHDN and FVKESK. DNA for the CDR3: TGTGCCAGCAGCCGATTACTAGCGGGGCGCACAGATACGCAGTATTTT. Its translation is CASSRLLAGRTDTQYF.

The J gene is TRBJ1-4, the V gene TRBV29-1, with TRBD1 as a possible D gene (5 bases). Trimming took off 4 bases at V and 6 bases at J, with 12 bases between the two ends. The CDR3 is 13 residues long. Germline V gene lookup returns CDR1 SQVTM and CDR2 ANQGSEA. The CDR3, as DNA: TGCAGCGTTGTGGAGGGCAGGGATGAAAAACTGTTTTTT. Translating gives CSVVEGRDEKLFF.